Listed here are 18 T cell receptor beta chains from one sample, sequenced in a study of blood T cell repertoires in COVID-19. Clones were sequenced by immunoSEQ multiplex PCR, and TCRdb holds only the in-frame ones, with some missing. Among tens of thousands of clones listed, roughly 79% were seen once. The sample taken for sequencing was peripheral blood. The source is a man in his 60s with acute or convalescent COVID-19.

The chain combines TRBV11-2 with TRBJ1-2; tentatively, D is TRBD1 (5 bases). The CDR3 is made up of 14 amino acids. V was shortened by 5 bases and J by 8 bases, with 18 bases between the two germline ends. Germline V gene data show CDR1 as SGHAT and CDR2 as FQNNGV. The CDR3 loop is CASSPSGGSWGYTF. The CDR3 nucleotides are TGTGCCAGCAGCCCTTCGGGGGGTTCCTGGGGCTACACCTTC.

The V call is TRBV18, the J call TRBJ2-6; a weak D match, TRBD2 (5 bases). The CDR3 spans 18 residues. CDR1 and CDR2 (germline): KGHSH, LQKENI. Trimming pared 4 bases from V and 0 bases from J, leaving 16 bases between. The CDR3 spells CASSQRAQSFSGANVLTF. As DNA, the CDR3 is TGTGCCAGCTCACAGAGGGCTCAGAGTTTCTCTGGGGCCAACGTCCTGACTTTC.

This chain joins TRBV7-2 and TRBJ1-4; maybe TRBD1 (6 bases). The CDR3 is 14 residues long. CDR1 SGHTA and CDR2 FQGNSA come from the germline V gene. V lost 1 base and J lost 5, with 8 bases in between. The CDR3 loop reads CASSLGDTNEKLFF. CDR3 DNA sequence: TGTGCCAGCAGCTTAGGGGACACCAATGAAAAACTGTTTTTT.

Only one count was recorded for this clone. The V gene is TRBV10-3, the J gene TRBJ1-5, with D possibly being TRBD1 (6 bases). V lost 11 bases, J lost 7 bases, and 15 bases lay in between. The CDR3 runs to 12 residues. CDR1 is ENHRY and CDR2 is SYGVKD in the germline V gene. The CDR3: CAAGEPEQPQHF. CDR3 nucleotides: TGTGCCGCAGGGGAACCGGAGCAGCCCCAGCATTTT.

The V and J genes are TRBV10-3 and TRBJ1-5; D uncertain. The germline V gene encodes CDR1 ENHRY and CDR2 SYGVKD. V lost 3 bases, J lost 4 bases, and 7 bases lay in between. The CDR3 contains 13 residues. For the CDR3, the DNA is TGTGCCATCAGTGAACAGAATAATCAGCCCCAGCATTTT. Translation: CAISEQNNQPQHF.

This clone was picked up a small number of times. This chain uses TRBV6-5 with TRBJ1-4, with TRBD1 matching 7 bases. Germline V CDR1 and CDR2: MNHEY, SVGAGI. The CDR3 runs 12 residues. Trimming cost V 5 bases and J 10 bases; bases outside gene matches: 4. The CDR3 sequence: CASSPQGVKLFF. The CDR3, as DNA: TGTGCCAGCAGTCCGCAGGGGGTAAAACTGTTTTTT.

This clone was detected once. The chain's CDR3 is CASSADRQHGYTF. CDR3 in DNA: TGTGCCAGCAGCGCCGACAGGCAGCACGGCTACACCTTC. The chain couples TRBV7-2 to TRBJ1-2, with D possibly matching TRBD1 (6 bases). The CDR3 runs 13 residues. Per germline, CDR1 SGHTA and CDR2 FQGNSA. V was pared by 5 bases and J by 8 bases, with 15 bases between.

The chain has TRBV4-1 and TRBJ2-7, with TRBD2 identical over 7 bases. The J call may be faulty, since TRBJ2-1 better matches the DNA end. This CDR3 region has 16 residues. CDR1 is MGHRA, CDR2 YSYEKL, per germline. CDR3: CASSQDPTSEGNEQFF. CDR3 nucleotides: TGCGCCAGCAGCCAAGACCCCACTAGCGAGGGCAATGAGCAGTTCTTC.

V gene TRBV5-4 combines with J gene TRBJ1-1, with TRBD1 as a possible D gene (5 bases). This CDR3 spans 15 amino acids. V was cut by 4 bases and J by 4 bases, with 17 bases left in between. Per germline, CDR1 SGHNT and CDR2 YYREEE (reference sequence). CDR3 nucleotides: TGTGCCAGCAGCGAAGCCGGGACGGGAGTCACTGAAGCTTTCTTT. This translates into CASSEAGTGVTEAFF.

The genes are TRBV30 and TRBJ1-3; D is possibly TRBD1 (5 bases). The germline CDR1 and CDR2 sequences are GTSNPN and SVGIG (reference sequence). The CDR3 loop spans 12 amino acids. Trimming pared 1 base from V and 4 bases from J, leaving 5 bases between. The CDR3 loop reads CAWSGQGNTIYF. The CDR3 DNA sequence: TGTGCCTGGAGTGGACAGGGAAACACCATATATTTT.

The chain has TRBV10-3 and TRBJ1-2; 8 bases fit TRBD1. J lost 4 bases, V lost 6 bases, and 10 bases had no gene match. Germline loops: CDR1 ENHRY, CDR2 SYGVKD. The CDR3 consists of 15 residues. CDR3 DNA: TGTGCCATCAGAGGTACAGGGGGTCACAGCTATGGCTACACCTTC. Translation: CAIRGTGGHSYGYTF.

The chain employs TRBV6-5 and TRBJ1-2; perhaps TRBD1 as D (6 bases). This CDR3 region has 15 residues. V gave up 4 bases and J gave up 7 bases, with 19 bases separating them. The germline V gene has CDR1 MNHEY and CDR2 SVGAGI. CDR3 in DNA: TGTGCCAGCAGTTCACTACAGGGTTCCAGGGGTGGCTACACCTTC. Amino acid sequence: CASSSLQGSRGGYTF.

The rearrangement joins TRBV5-8 to TRBJ1-4; 7 bases line up with TRBD1. The V and J ends lost 4 bases and 5 bases, in that order; junction bases with no gene match: 14. Germline V gene data show CDR1 as SGHTS and CDR2 as YDEGEE. The CDR3 contains 17 residues. CDR3 bases: TGTGCCAGCAGCCCAAATTATGGAGACAGGGAAAATGAAAAACTGTTTTTT. It yields the protein CASSPNYGDRENEKLFF.

The sample holds a few counts of this clone. The V and J genes are TRBV4-1 and TRBJ2-2; D gene uncertain. The CDR3 covers 13 residues. Germline CDR1 is MGHRA and CDR2 is YSYEKL. Deletions cut 1 base from V and 4 bases from J, with 4 bases between. CDR3 region: CASSQVITGELFF. CDR3 bases: TGCGCCAGCAGCCAAGTAATCACCGGGGAGCTGTTTTTT.

This chain links TRBV15 with TRBJ2-7; 7 bases agree with TRBD1. From germline, CDR1 is LNHNV and CDR2 YYDKDF (reference sequence). The length of the CDR3 is 15 residues. The V and J ends lost 1 base and 2 bases, in that order; junction bases with no gene match: 5. Here the CDR3 reads CATSRARDSAYEQYF. In DNA form, the CDR3 reads TGTGCCACCAGCAGAGCTCGGGACAGCGCCTACGAGCAGTACTTC.

The J gene is TRBJ2-7, the V gene TRBV4-2; D remains ambiguous. This CDR3 comprises 13 residues. Germline values: CDR1 LGHNA, CDR2 YNFKEQ. Trimming left V 0 bases short and J 5 bases short, with 8 bases between. CDR3 nucleotide sequence: TGTGCCAGCAGCCAAGAGGCTAGTAACGAGCAGTACTTC. This sequence encodes CASSQEASNEQYF.

The chain links TRBV5-4 to TRBJ2-7; TRBD1 aligns across 8 bases. This CDR3 spans 13 amino acids. Germline CDR1 reads SGHNT; CDR2 reads YYREEE (reference sequence). V shed 4 bases and J 3 bases; nucleotides not matched to a gene: 3. CDR3 DNA sequence: TGTGCCAGCAGCACAACAGGGGGCTACGAGCAGTACTTC. Translating it yields CASSTTGGYEQYF.

This clone was detected once. This chain links TRBV7-3 with TRBJ1-5, with 8 bases lining up with TRBD1. CDR1 and CDR2 (germline): SGHTA, FQGTGA. CDR3 length equals 20 residues. CDR3 sequence reads: CDTLSAPLLSGTGGNQPQHF. CDR3 nucleotide sequence: TGTGACACGCTCAGTGCCCCTCTATTAAGCGGGACAGGAGGCAATCAGCCCCAGCATTTT.